There are a few counts of the clone carrying this TCR beta chain. From RNA transcripts, TCR beta CDR3 regions were amplified. RT-PCR in the first round (using the HTBI primer set) targeted the TCR CDR3. MiXCR was run by TCRdb on the multiplex PCR reads, yielding one entry per CDR3 protein. This table has about 710,000 distinct CDR3 sequences, about a sixth appearing once. This sample is part of a study of T cells in Graves' hyperthyroidism and ophthalmopathy. Germline-derived CDR1 and CDR2 are LNHDA and SQIVND (reference sequence). This CDR3 spans 16 amino acids. J was trimmed by 2 bases and V by 0 bases; bases with no gene match: 1.

The chain links TRBV19 to TRBJ2-1, with 10 bases aligning to TRBD2. The specimen sequenced was blood. The source of this sequence is a young man with Graves' hyperthyroidism. CDR3 in DNA: TGTGCCAGTAGTATAGACCTAGCGGGGGCCTACAATGAGCAGTTCTTC. The encoded protein is CASSIDLAGAYNEQFF.